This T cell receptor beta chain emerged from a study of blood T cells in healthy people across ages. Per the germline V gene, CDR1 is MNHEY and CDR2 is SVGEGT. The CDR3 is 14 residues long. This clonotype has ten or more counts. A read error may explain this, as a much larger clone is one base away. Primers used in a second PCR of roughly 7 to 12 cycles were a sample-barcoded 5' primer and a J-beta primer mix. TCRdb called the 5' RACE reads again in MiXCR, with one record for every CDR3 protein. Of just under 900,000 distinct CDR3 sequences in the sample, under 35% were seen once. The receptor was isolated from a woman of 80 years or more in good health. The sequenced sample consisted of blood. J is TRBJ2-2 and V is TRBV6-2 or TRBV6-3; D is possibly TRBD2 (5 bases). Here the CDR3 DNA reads TGTGCCAGCAGTACGGGGAAGAACACCGGGGAGCGGTTTTTT. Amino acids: CASSTGKNTGERFF.